The entry below gives a single T cell receptor (beta chain) sequence along with its context. As yet, its antigen is unknown. This sample stems from a study of a mutant IDH1 vaccine in newly diagnosed glioma. Study-wide results and limits: Among top peripheral T cell clonotypes, changes seemed unrelated to pseudoprogression.

Looked up from germline, CDR1 is LNHDA and CDR2 is SQIVND (reference sequence). The CDR3 runs 16 residues. Trimming shortened V by 1 base and J by 2 bases, and 14 bases separated the two germline ends. Indicated time point: week 11, during vaccination. Each dose delivered 300 ug of mutant IDH1 20-mer peptide subcutaneously with imiquimod. The protocol was immunoSEQ multiplex PCR, while the TCRdb copy is restricted to in-frame clones and leaves out a portion. Among 55,000 to 65,000 clones listed, over 70% were seen once. This chain connects TRBV19 to TRBJ2-5, with a possible D match to TRBD1 (5 bases). The source is a man aged 45-65 years with glioma. Sequenced material: PBMCs, taken from a glioma patient whose treatment included an IDH1 peptide vaccine. The CDR3 here is CASSIVAGLLQETQYF. Written as DNA, the CDR3 is TGTGCCAGTAGTATAGTTGCAGGGTTATTACAAGAGACCCAGTACTTC.